This TCR beta chain was sequenced for a study of OX40 agonist ivuxolimab in advanced cancers. Study summary: The patients got ivuxolimab, which is an agonistic anti-OX40 (CD134) antibody. Patients achieving partial responses numbered three: one hepatocellular carcinoma case and two cutaneous melanoma cases.

The CDR3 length is 15 residues. Germline V CDR1 and CDR2: MNHNS, SASEGT. The germline V and J ends were trimmed by 1 base and 3 bases, with 12 bases remaining between them. About this clone itself: Its target is not known.

Points from the study as a whole: Averaged across samples, CD8+ T cells carried more expanded clones than CD4+ did.

Assay: immunoSEQ multiplex PCR; the TCRdb copy retains only in-frame clones and omits some. This sample carries some 78,000 clones, approximately 90% of them seen once, and the ten largest clones take about 0.45%. The chain joins TRBV6-1 to TRBJ1-2; D gene unclear. The specimen was CD4+ or CD8+ T cells sorted from blood, collected in a trial of the OX40 agonist ivuxolimab. The receptor comes from an adult with an advanced solid tumor such as melanoma, head and neck, liver or kidney cancer. The chain's CDR3 is CASSEGTPGDYGYTF. Written as DNA, the CDR3 is TGTGCCAGCAGTGAAGGCACGCCTGGGGACTATGGCTACACCTTC.